The 3 T cell receptor beta chains below come from one sample, sequenced in a study of T cell responses to AZD1222 COVID-19 vaccine. Generated by immunoSEQ multiplex PCR, the TCRdb table keeps only in-frame clones and is missing some. The sample comprises some 90,000 clones, 75% to 90% of which are singletons, and roughly 2.5% rests with the top ten. Here the sequenced sample was peripheral blood, taken on day 0 of AZD1222 vaccination. The origin of the receptors is an adult in good health.

The rearrangement links TRBV4-3 to TRBJ1-1; D gene unclear. Germline values: CDR1 LGHNA, CDR2 YSLEER. The CDR3 is made up of 14 amino acids. Trimming stripped 2 bases from V and 2 bases from J, with 9 bases between. The CDR3 protein is CASSQRVSNTEAFF. The CDR3 DNA sequence: TGCGCCAGCAGCCAAAGAGTCTCAAACACTGAAGCTTTCTTT.

The chain joins TRBV15 to TRBJ2-1, with D maybe TRBD1 (5 bases). CDR3 length: 15 residues. Germline values: CDR1 LNHNV, CDR2 YYDKDF (reference sequence). V was pared by 4 bases and J by 2 bases, with 12 bases between. The CDR3 DNA follows: TGTGCCACCAGCACCAGACAGAGAACCTACAATGAGCAGTTCTTC. It yields the protein CATSTRQRTYNEQFF. Full variable domain (rest looked up from reference TRBV15 and TRBJ2-1): DAMVIQNPRYQVTQFGKPVTLSCSQTLNHNVMYWYQQKSSQAPKLLFHYYDKDFNNEADTPDNFQSRRPNTSFCFLDIRSPGLGDTAMYLCATSTRQRTYNEQFFGPGTRLTVL.

This chain joins TRBV11-2 and TRBJ1-2; 7 bases map to TRBD1. The trim removed 5 bases at V and 0 bases at J, leaving 3 bases unmatched. The germline V gene encodes CDR1 SGHAT and CDR2 FQNNGV. This CDR3 has 14 amino acids. The CDR3 sequence is CASSPGTANYGYTF. The DNA for the CDR3 is TGTGCCAGCAGCCCCGGGACAGCTAACTATGGCTACACCTTC.